The entry that follows covers one T cell receptor (beta chain) sequence. This record belongs to a study of T cell responses to AZD1222 COVID-19 vaccine. Using immunoSEQ multiplex PCR, the repertoire was profiled, and TCRdb retains in-frame clones only, with some absent. The data hold some 150,000 clones, with roughly 90% observed a single time. The CDR3 has 17 residues. V lost 0 bases to trimming and J lost 9 bases, with 19 bases between them. The J gene is TRBJ1-6, the V gene TRBV5-3, with a possible D match to TRBD1 (6 bases). TRBV5-3 is filed as an ORF, its function uncertain. This material consisted of peripheral blood, taken on day 0 of AZD1222 vaccination. The TCR sequence derives from an adult in good health. The DNA of the CDR3 is TGTGCCAGAAGCTTGGGGGATTCGGGGGCGCTGGGTTCACCCCTCCACTTT. Its translation: CARSLGDSGALGSPLHF.